This T cell receptor (beta chain) was obtained from a study of PD-L1 blockade in urothelial cancer. Libraries were prepared by immunoSEQ multiplex PCR; TCRdb keeps only in-frame clonotypes and omits some of them. The sample lists some 53,000 clones; 70% to 80% were seen once. The CDR3 is made up of 17 amino acids. CDR1 and CDR2 from the germline V gene are SGDLS and YYNGEE. V gave up 1 base and J gave up 4 bases, with 17 bases separating them. The sequencing here drew on PBMCs, taken around atezolizumab (anti-PD-L1) treatment. This TCR was recovered from an older man with urothelial cancer. The V gene is TRBV9, the J gene TRBJ2-2, with TRBD2 as a possible D gene (5 bases). CDR3: CASSVSDSASGTGELFF. The DNA for the CDR3 is TGTGCCAGCAGCGTATCGGACTCCGCCTCAGGCACCGGGGAGCTGTTTTTT.